The 7 T cell receptor beta chains in this list originate from one sample, sequenced in a study of blood T cell repertoires in COVID-19. The method was immunoSEQ multiplex PCR; TCRdb's version includes in-frame clones alone and lacks a portion of them. The sample carries approximately 210,000 clones, around 87% recorded once. The sequencing input was PBMCs or T cells enriched from blood (not recorded which). These receptors all stem from a young man in a cohort exposed to, infected with or recovered from COVID-19 (not recorded which).

The chain carries TRBV29-1 and TRBJ1-5, with D tentatively TRBD1 (5 bases). The CDR3 is 13 residues long. CDR1 SQVTM and CDR2 ANQGSEA come from the germline V gene. V lost 5 bases to trimming and J lost 0 bases, with 8 bases between them. CDR3 residues: CSVQGDSNQPQHF. DNA for the CDR3: TGCAGCGTTCAGGGTGATAGCAATCAGCCCCAGCATTTT.

V gene TRBV13 combines with J gene TRBJ2-7; D gene unclear. CDR3 length: 14 residues. V gave up 1 base and J gave up 0 bases, with 7 bases separating them. Germline values: CDR1 PRHDT, CDR2 FYEKMQ (reference sequence). CDR3 sequence reads: CASSLAVSSYEQYF. CDR3 in DNA: TGTGCCAGCAGCTTAGCGGTAAGCTCCTACGAGCAGTACTTC.

The chain joins TRBV5-1 to TRBJ1-2; tentatively, D is TRBD1 (6 bases). Germline CDR1 and CDR2: SGHRS and YFSETQ. CDR3 length equals 15 residues. V dropped 4 bases and J dropped 3 bases, with 16 bases sitting between them. The CDR3 reads CASSPGSDRYYGYTF. The CDR3 nucleotides read TGCGCCAGCAGCCCCGGCTCGGACAGATACTATGGCTACACCTTC.

The rearrangement uses TRBV5-1 and TRBJ2-5, with D perhaps matching TRBD1 (5 bases). Per the germline V gene, CDR1 is SGHRS and CDR2 is YFSETQ. The CDR3 runs 17 residues. The V end was cut by 0 bases, the J end by 5 bases, with 20 bases between. In DNA, the CDR3 is TGCGCCAGCAGCTTGGCCAAACAGGATAGGGCTGAGGAGACCCAGTACTTC. It specifies CASSLAKQDRAEETQYF.

The rearrangement joins TRBV14 to TRBJ1-2, with 7 bases identical to TRBD1. Germline assignment: CDR1 SGHDN and CDR2 FVKESK. The CDR3 covers 14 residues. V dropped 4 bases and J dropped 2; count of bases not matched to a gene: 4. CDR3 DNA sequence: TGTGCCAGCAGCCGACAGGGACTCAACTATGGCTACACCTTC. The encoded protein is CASSRQGLNYGYTF.

The chain links TRBV15 to TRBJ2-7, with D perhaps TRBD1 (5 bases). Germline assignment: CDR1 LNHNV and CDR2 YYDKDF (reference sequence). CDR3 length equals 13 residues. Trimming pared 10 bases from V and 4 bases from J, leaving 17 bases between. DNA of the CDR3: TGTGCCATACAGGCTGGTGACGGTTACGAGCAGTACTTC. This translates into CAIQAGDGYEQYF.

The CDR3 reads CASSQRMPGQGFRTDTQYF. Written as DNA, the CDR3 is TGTGCCAGCAGCCAGAGGATGCCGGGACAGGGTTTTCGTACAGATACGCAGTATTTT. This chain joins TRBV3-1 (or the pseudogene TRBV3-2) and TRBJ2-3, with 9 bases identical to TRBD1. V lost 3 bases to trimming and J lost 3 bases; unmatched junction nucleotides: 16. This CDR3 spans 19 amino acids. Germline assignment: CDR1 LGHDT and CDR2 YNNKEL (reference sequence).